Only a few counts were recorded for the clone carrying this TCR beta chain. The target antigen is unknown. The germline gives CDR1 ENHRY, CDR2 SYGVKD. J lost 4 bases, V lost 4 bases, and 5 bases had no gene match. This CDR3 has 15 amino acids. The sequenced template was cDNA made from the entire isolated RNA. Repertoires were generated with immunoSEQ multiplex PCR, while TCRdb's copy carries only in-frame clones and drops some. The sample lists some 140,000 clones; approximately 9% were seen once. Only one heparinised blood draw was taken per donor, and its volume averaged approximately 0.11 L. The source of the sample is a study of beta chain features in type 1 diabetes. Study overall: No patient-donor differences in age, gender, total cells or subset yield. Taken together, all samples contributed some 100 million examined sorted cells. Whole-study findings and limits: Among all four CD4+ subsets, Type 1 diabetes patients had TCRB CDR3s that were moderately but significantly shorter.

The sequence was obtained from a man aged 30 to 39 with type 1 diabetes. The chain employs TRBV10-3 and TRBJ2-5; 11 bases fit TRBD2. Sequenced: central memory CD4+ T cells from blood. The CDR3 DNA reads TGTGCCATCAGTGGGGCTAGCGGGGGGCCAGAGACCCAGTACTTC. This gives the protein CAISGASGGPETQYF.